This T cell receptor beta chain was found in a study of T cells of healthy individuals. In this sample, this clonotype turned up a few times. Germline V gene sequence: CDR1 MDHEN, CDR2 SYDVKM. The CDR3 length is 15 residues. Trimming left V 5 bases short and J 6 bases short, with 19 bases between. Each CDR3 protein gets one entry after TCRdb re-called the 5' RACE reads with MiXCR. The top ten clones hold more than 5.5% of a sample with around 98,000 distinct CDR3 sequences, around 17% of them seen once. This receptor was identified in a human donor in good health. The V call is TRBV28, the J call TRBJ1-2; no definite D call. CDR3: CASSVAPGGKDGYTF. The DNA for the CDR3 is TGTGCCAGCAGTGTGGCCCCTGGAGGGAAGGATGGCTACACCTTC.